A single TCR beta chain is shown here with its context. The antigen this receptor binds is unknown. The sample holds no much larger clone one base away, and base qualities are not on file. Counted from cysteine to phenylalanine, this CDR3 has 14 amino acids. Only the CDR3 part of the read is kept: 42 bases, read in frame from the first base. Relative to germline, V is 7 bases shorter and J is 3 bases shorter, with 13 bases between their ends. Sequences SEHNR (CDR1) and FQNEAQ (CDR2) are obtained from the germline V gene (reference sequence). RNA was extracted using the RNeasy kit, and about 0.45 to 1 microgram was reverse transcribed with random hexamers. TCR beta CDR3 regions were amplified with the immunoSEQ multiplex PCR assay covering 54 Vbeta and 13 Jbeta segments. Bias from PCR amplification was corrected by using a synthetic template baseline for primer optimization and for computational correction. Concerning the study's data processing: Only productive sequences were kept, with reads annotated to V, D and J genes according to IMGT and analyzed in immunoSEQ Analyzer. Clonality was computed as one minus Shannon entropy normalized by log2 of the number of productive unique sequences. For each patient and control, public and private clones were evaluated among the 100 most prevalent clones. A clone was defined as Susac-specific if it was absent from the healthy and MS cohorts, from around 960 published viral clones and from other ImmuneACCESS disease sequences. TCRdb trimmed the raw reads at Q25, called clones with MiXCR and kept productive beta chains. A single entry per CDR3 protein holds the most common genes and DNA from its merged rows. The authors' filters were not applied to this entry. Across this sample there are about 120,000 distinct CDR3 sequences, with approximately 94% seen only once. The ten biggest clones cover less than 0.15% of the sample.

Peripheral blood CD8+ and CD4+ T cells from healthy donors, Susac syndrome patients and multiple sclerosis patients were profiled by high-throughput TCR beta sequencing. The multiple sclerosis controls were treatment-naive patients whose relapsing-remitting disease, either stable or active, fulfilled the revised McDonald criteria. Bulk CD8+ and CD4+ T cells were purified magnetically by negative isolation, whereas CD8+ TEMRA cells were enriched by FACS. Blood was drawn into EDTA tubes, processed within 24 hours, and PBMCs were isolated by density gradient centrifugation. PBMCs intended for TCR sequencing were frozen in liquid nitrogen and were later thawed in a 37 degrees C water bath. The sorted or isolated CD4+, CD8+ and CD8+ TEMRA cells reached a purity of at least 90%. These data belong to a study of CD8 T cells in Susac syndrome (dated by TCRdb to between 2018 and 2021). Context from the whole study: Repertoire sequencing was used to test whether CD8+ T cell activation and differentiation in Susac syndrome was antigen driven.

What the work shows at the level of the full study, not this receptor alone: The study acknowledged that relatively few individuals were included in the TCR sequencing and HLA analysis.

The receptor chain draws on TRBV7-9 and TRBJ2-4; tentative D gene TRBD2, with 5 bases matching. The origin of this receptor is a human donor with multiple sclerosis. Input material: CD4+ T cells from PBMCs. CDR3 loop: CASTHAEGKNIQYF. Read as DNA, the sequence is TGTGCCAGCACCCATGCAGAGGGCAAAAACATTCAGTACTTC.